A single sample is the source of the 2 T cell receptor beta chains below, sequenced in a study of patients and donors after allogeneic stem cell transplantation. TCRdb re-called the RT-PCR reads with MiXCR, one entry per CDR3 protein. The sample consists of about 40,000 distinct CDR3 sequences, roughly 30% of them appearing once. Sequencing input: blood, either unsorted or a sorted T cell fraction (not recorded which). All receptors derive from a human donor who was either an allogeneic HSCT recipient or a stem cell or donor lymphocyte infusion donor (not recorded which). It is not recorded whose cells these are; they may come from a transplant donor.

This clonotype was seen only a few times. The rearrangement uses TRBV7-9 and TRBJ2-7, with 11 nucleotides matching TRBD2. The CDR3 loop spans 14 amino acids. The V gene end was trimmed by 6 bases and the J gene end by 2 bases; junction bases not matched to a gene: 3. The germline gives CDR1 SEHNR, CDR2 FQNEAQ (reference sequence). The DNA of the CDR3 is TGTGCCAGCAGTCTGACTAGCGGGACCTACGAGCAGTACTTC. This codes for CASSLTSGTYEQYF.

The CDR3 protein is CSALRRGGAMTGELFF. The CDR3 DNA sequence: TGCAGCGCCCTGAGGCGGGGGGGCGCGATGACCGGGGAGCTGTTTTTT. The chain joins TRBV29-1 to TRBJ2-2; 9 positions agree with TRBD2. The junction had 14 bases not matched to a gene; V was cut back by 7 bases and J by 5 bases. This CDR3 has 16 residues. Germline CDR1 SQVTM, CDR2 ANQGSEA.